This T cell receptor (beta chain) was found in a study of T-cell reconstitution after alpha-beta-depleted transplantation in children. Findings of the study overall: From surviving recipient T cells and thymic progenitors came the high day-60 TCRbeta diversity observed in some patients. Among T cells one year after transplant, newly produced cells accounted for most counts and diversity. Alpha-beta T cells present about two months after transplant were reported to originate from several hundred expanded graft clones.

The CDR3 covers 13 residues. Germline V gives CDR1 DFQATT, CDR2 SNEGSKA (reference sequence). Trimming pared 6 bases from V and 4 bases from J, leaving 12 bases between. Using unique molecular identifiers, the investigators prepared the TCRbeta library. TCRdb reprocessed the PCR reads with MiXCR, giving one entry per CDR3 protein. Of hundreds of thousands of distinct CDR3 sequences in the sample, roughly 13% are singletons; the top ten hold 0.79%. This clonotype came up many times. Its antigen is still unknown. Sequenced here: PBMCs, sampled before TCRalphabeta/CD19-depleted stem cell transplant. This rearrangement joins TRBV20-1 to TRBJ2-2; D remains unclear. This receptor was identified in a girl aged 2-10 years with congenital amegakaryocytic thrombocytopenia, due to receive a stem cell transplant. The CDR3 spells CSAQTPATGELFF. CDR3 in DNA: TGCAGTGCCCAGACCCCCGCCACCGGGGAGCTGTTTTTT.